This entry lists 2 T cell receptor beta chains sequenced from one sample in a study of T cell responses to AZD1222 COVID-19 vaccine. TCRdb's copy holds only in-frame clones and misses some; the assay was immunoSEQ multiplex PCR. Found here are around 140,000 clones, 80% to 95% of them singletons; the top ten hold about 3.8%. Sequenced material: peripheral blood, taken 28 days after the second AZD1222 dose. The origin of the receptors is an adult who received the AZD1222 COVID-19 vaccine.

CDR3 in DNA: TGTGCCAGCAGCTTAATCCGGGGGGGGGATACGCAGTATTTT. Translated, it gives CASSLIRGGDTQYF. J is TRBJ2-3 and V is TRBV7-2, with 8 bases lining up with TRBD2. Germline V lookup: CDR1 SGHTA, CDR2 FQGNSA. CDR3 length equals 14 residues. Unmatched junction bases numbered 4, after V lost 2 bases and J lost 6 bases.

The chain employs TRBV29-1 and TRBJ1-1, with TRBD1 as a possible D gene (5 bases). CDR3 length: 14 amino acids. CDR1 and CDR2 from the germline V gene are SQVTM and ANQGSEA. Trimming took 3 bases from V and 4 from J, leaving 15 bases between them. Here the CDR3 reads CSVESRGRGTEAFF. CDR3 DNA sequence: TGCAGCGTTGAGAGCAGAGGGAGGGGCACTGAAGCTTTCTTT.